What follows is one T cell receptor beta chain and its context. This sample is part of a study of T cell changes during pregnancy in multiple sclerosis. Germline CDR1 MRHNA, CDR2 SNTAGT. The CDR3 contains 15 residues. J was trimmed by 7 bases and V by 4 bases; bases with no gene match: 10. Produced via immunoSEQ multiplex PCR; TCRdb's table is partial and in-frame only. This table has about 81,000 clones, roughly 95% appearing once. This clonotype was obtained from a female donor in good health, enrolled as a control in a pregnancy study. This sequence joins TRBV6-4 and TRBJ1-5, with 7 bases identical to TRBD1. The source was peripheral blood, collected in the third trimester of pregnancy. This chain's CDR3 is CASSALTGRGQPQHF. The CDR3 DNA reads TGTGCCAGCAGTGCGCTGACAGGGCGCGGACAGCCCCAGCATTTT.